The 2 T cell receptor beta chains presented below share a single source sample, sequenced in a study of T cells after yellow fever vaccination (dated by TCRdb to the late 2010s). The treatment or condition label of this sample denotes: live attenuated yellow fever vaccine strain. Libraries were made using 5' RACE. Sequencing took place on an Illumina HiSeq 2500. TCRdb reprocessed the public reads (quality trimming at Q25 with fastp, clone calling with MiXCR) and kept in-frame beta chains. Records with the same CDR3 protein are collapsed into one entry carrying the most frequent genes and DNA. The sample has some 70,000 distinct CDR3 sequences on record, about 7% of them singletons. In total, the top ten clones hold about 40% of the sample. Specimen: CD8+ T cells sorted from PBMCs, collected roughly 47 days after the first yellow fever vaccination. These receptors all come from a man aged 18 to 29 who received the YFV17D yellow fever vaccine.

This chain joins TRBV5-1 and TRBJ2-3; TRBD1 matches 8 bases. From germline, CDR1 is SGHRS and CDR2 YFSETQ. The V gene end was trimmed by 7 bases and the J gene end by 0 bases; junction bases not matched to a gene: 7. This CDR3 region has 15 residues. The chain's CDR3 is CASQIRDRSTDTQYF. In DNA form, the CDR3 reads TGCGCCAGCCAAATCCGGGACAGGAGCACAGATACGCAGTATTTT.

The table lists this clonotype with many counts. CDR3 sequence: CASSHGQMGQPQHF. Written as DNA, the CDR3 is TGTGCCAGCAGCCACGGACAAATGGGCCAGCCCCAGCATTTT. The chain carries TRBV27 and TRBJ1-5; TRBD1 might be the D (5 bases). Germline CDR1 MNHEY, CDR2 SMNVEV (reference sequence). The length of the CDR3 is 14 residues. The V and J ends lost 6 bases and 7 bases respectively, with 16 bases between them.